Following are 20 T cell receptor beta chains from one sample sequenced in a study of PD-1 blockade in classical Hodgkin lymphoma. Time point indicated: newly diagnosed, previously untreated cHL patient sample. Measured with immunoSEQ multiplex PCR; TCRdb has only the in-frame clones, and not every one. The sample contains tens of thousands of clones, approximately 93% of which appear only once. The source material was peripheral blood mononuclear cells (PBMCs). All receptors derive from a human donor with classical Hodgkin lymphoma.

The chain joins TRBV5-1 to TRBJ1-2; no clear D gene. The CDR3 is made up of 13 amino acids. From germline, CDR1 is SGHRS and CDR2 YFSETQ. The ends were cut back, 0 bases at V and 5 bases at J, with 8 bases in the middle. CDR3: CASSLAGEYGYTF. DNA of the CDR3: TGCGCCAGCAGCTTGGCGGGAGAATATGGCTACACCTTC.

This clone has just one count. The V and J genes are TRBV14 and TRBJ1-1; 8 nucleotides line up with TRBD1. The germline CDR1 and CDR2 sequences are SGHDN and FVKESK. The CDR3 covers 15 residues. Losses at the gene ends were 5 bases for V and 1 base for J; bases not matched to a gene: 6. CDR3 residues: CASSFQGAANTEAFF. The CDR3 DNA reads TGTGCCAGCAGCTTTCAGGGGGCAGCGAACACTGAAGCTTTCTTT.

In this sample, this clone turned up a few times. The chain joins TRBV6-5 to TRBJ2-3; 8 bases agree with TRBD2. The CDR3 has 15 amino acids. Trimming cost V 6 bases and J 2 bases; bases outside gene matches: 7. In germline, CDR1 is MNHEY, CDR2 SVGAGI. This CDR3 is CASSNRGGLTDTQYF. Here the CDR3 DNA reads TGTGCCAGCAGCAACCGGGGGGGCCTCACAGATACGCAGTATTTT.

The chain employs TRBV9 and TRBJ2-2, with D unclear. This CDR3 has 14 amino acids. CDR1 is SGDLS and CDR2 is YYNGEE in the germline V gene. Trimming took off 0 bases at V and 7 bases at J, with 10 bases between the two ends. CDR3 bases: TGTGCCAGCAGCGTAGGTTCGGGCAGCGGGGAGCTGTTTTTT. Translation gives CASSVGSGSGELFF.

The chain joins TRBV19 to TRBJ1-1, with 9 bases identical to TRBD1. The CDR3 extends over 15 amino acids. V trimming: 4 bases; J trimming: 7 bases; junction bases outside the gene matches: 10. Germline CDR1 reads LNHDA; CDR2 reads SQIVND (reference sequence). The chain's CDR3 is CASSNTGTGWVEAFF. The CDR3 nucleotides read TGTGCCAGTAGTAACACCGGGACAGGGTGGGTTGAAGCTTTCTTT.

This chain links TRBV23-1 with TRBJ1-5, with D unresolved. TRBV23-1 is treated as an ORF (open reading frame) with a function not yet certain. The CDR3 runs 15 residues. With 1 base removed from V and 7 bases from J, the gap between germline ends came to 14 bases. CDR3 sequence: CASSQWRLAYQPQHF. CDR3 sequence (DNA): TGCGCCAGCAGTCAATGGAGACTTGCATACCAGCCCCAGCATTTT.

The rearrangement links TRBV5-4 to TRBJ2-5, with D tentatively TRBD1 or TRBD2 (5 bases each). The CDR3 spans 14 residues. Germline V CDR1 and CDR2: SGHNT, YYREEE (reference sequence). V was clipped by 4 bases and J by 5 bases, with 15 bases between them. DNA for the CDR3: TGTGCCAGCAGCCTTCTGGGGTGGGGGGAGACCCAGTACTTC. Translating it yields CASSLLGWGETQYF.

The rearrangement links TRBV30 to TRBJ2-7; weak D call: TRBD2 (5 bases). CDR1 and CDR2 from the germline V gene are GTSNPN and SVGIG (reference sequence). The CDR3 length is 13 residues. The V end lost 4 bases, the J end lost 0 bases, and 10 bases lay between the germline ends. CDR3 DNA: TGTGCCTGGACGGCTGGGAGCTCCTACGAGCAGTACTTC. Translation: CAWTAGSSYEQYF.

The genes are TRBV10-3 and TRBJ2-1, with a possible D match to TRBD1 (8 bases). The CDR3 length is 16 residues. Germline CDR1 reads ENHRY; CDR2 reads SYGVKD. Deletions cut 4 bases from V and 4 bases from J, with 17 bases between. The CDR3 here is CAISGRTGRAYNEQFF. CDR3 in DNA: TGTGCCATCAGTGGTCGGACAGGGAGGGCTTACAATGAGCAGTTCTTC.

This sequence joins TRBV11-2 and TRBJ1-2; D is ambiguous. The CDR3 totals 13 residues. Germline lookup yields CDR1 SGHAT and CDR2 FQNNGV. The V and J ends lost 5 bases and 3 bases respectively, with 10 bases between them. CDR3 in DNA: TGTGCCAGCAGCCCCCCGGGGTACTATGGCTACACCTTC. Its protein is CASSPPGYYGYTF.

The chain uses TRBV28 and TRBJ2-3; D unclear. Germline V gives CDR1 MDHEN, CDR2 SYDVKM. The CDR3 loop spans 12 amino acids. V lost 3 bases to trimming and J lost 6 bases, with 7 bases between them. DNA of the CDR3: TGTGCCAGCAGTTTCATGAGTGATACGCAGTATTTT. Residues: CASSFMSDTQYF.

This sequence joins TRBV2 and TRBJ1-4; TRBD1 is a possible D gene (5 bases). Deletions cut 6 bases from V and 6 bases from J, with 14 bases between. The V gene's germline CDR1 is SNHLY and CDR2 FYNNEI. The CDR3 has 14 amino acids. The CDR3 reads CASRLSGFYEKLFF. CDR3 bases: TGTGCCAGCAGATTATCAGGGTTTTATGAAAAACTGTTTTTT.

The rearrangement uses TRBV7-2 and TRBJ2-7; 7 bases map to TRBD1. CDR1 is SGHTA, CDR2 FQGNSA, per germline. V shed 2 bases, J shed 7 bases, and the junction held 17 bases outside the gene matches. The CDR3 is made up of 17 amino acids. The CDR3 DNA is TGTGCCAGCAGCTTACTCCGCTCGATGGACAGGCTTGGAGAGCAGTACTTC. Its translation is CASSLLRSMDRLGEQYF.

The V and J genes are TRBV2 and TRBJ2-7, with 8 nucleotides matching TRBD1. The CDR3 has 15 residues. V lost 3 bases to trimming and J lost 2 bases; unmatched junction nucleotides: 6. The germline gives CDR1 SNHLY, CDR2 FYNNEI. The CDR3, as DNA: TGTGCCAGCAGTGATCCCCGGGACAGGACCTACGAGCAGTACTTC. Amino acids: CASSDPRDRTYEQYF.

The gene calls are TRBV6-5 and TRBJ2-7, with D maybe TRBD1 (6 bases). Germline CDR1 MNHEY, CDR2 SVGAGI. The CDR3 sequence is 14 residues long. V shed 2 bases and J shed 2 bases, with 10 bases lying between them. CDR3 amino acids: CASSYAGVTYEQYF. As DNA, the CDR3 is TGTGCCAGCAGTTACGCAGGGGTAACCTACGAGCAGTACTTC.

The V and J genes are TRBV5-1 and TRBJ1-4; tentatively, D is TRBD1 (5 bases). The germline gives CDR1 SGHRS, CDR2 YFSETQ. Trimming took off 1 base at V and 4 bases at J, with 17 bases between the two ends. The CDR3 consists of 17 residues. CDR3 nucleotides: TGCGCCAGCAGCTTGAAGTTAGCAGCTAGGGGTAATGAAAAACTGTTTTTT. It codes for CASSLKLAARGNEKLFF.

The V gene is TRBV4-1, the J gene TRBJ1-1; D is unresolved. The germline V and J ends were trimmed by 1 base and 1 base, with 4 bases remaining between them. CDR3 size: 13 residues. The germline CDR1 and CDR2 sequences are MGHRA and YSYEKL. CDR3 amino acids: CASSQGQNTEAFF. CDR3 nucleotides: TGCGCCAGCAGCCAAGGACAGAACACTGAAGCTTTCTTT.

The chain carries TRBV7-9 and TRBJ1-3; 8 bases are a match to TRBD1. This CDR3 is 16 amino acids long. V was clipped by 6 bases and J by 2 bases; unmatched bases: 9. The germline V gene has CDR1 SEHNR and CDR2 FQNEAQ (reference sequence). The CDR3 is CASSQQGQAAGNTIYF. CDR3 DNA: TGTGCCAGCAGTCAACAGGGACAGGCCGCTGGAAACACCATATATTTT.

V gene TRBV28 combines with J gene TRBJ1-1; no clear D gene. The V end was cut by 5 bases, the J end by 5 bases, with 15 bases between. The germline V gene encodes CDR1 MDHEN and CDR2 SYDVKM. This CDR3 comprises 14 residues. The CDR3 reads CASSVEGALTEAFF. CDR3 nucleotide sequence: TGTGCCAGCAGTGTCGAGGGAGCACTTACTGAAGCTTTCTTT. Based on the CDR3 plus reference TRBV28 and TRBJ1-1, the full variable domain is DVKVTQSSRYLVKRTGEKVFLECVQDMDHENMFWYRQDPGLGLRLIYFSYDVKMKEKGDIPEGYSVSREKKERFSLILESASTNQTSMYLCASSVEGALTEAFFGQGTRLTVV.

The rearrangement links TRBV7-2 to TRBJ2-3; D possibly corresponds to TRBD2 (5 bases). Germline lookup yields CDR1 SGHTA and CDR2 FQGNSA. The CDR3 extends over 14 amino acids. Trimming shortened V by 3 bases and J by 2 bases, and 9 bases separated the two germline ends. The CDR3 coding sequence is TGTGCCAGCAGCTTCTCCCGGGACACAGATACGCAGTATTTT. This translates into CASSFSRDTDTQYF.